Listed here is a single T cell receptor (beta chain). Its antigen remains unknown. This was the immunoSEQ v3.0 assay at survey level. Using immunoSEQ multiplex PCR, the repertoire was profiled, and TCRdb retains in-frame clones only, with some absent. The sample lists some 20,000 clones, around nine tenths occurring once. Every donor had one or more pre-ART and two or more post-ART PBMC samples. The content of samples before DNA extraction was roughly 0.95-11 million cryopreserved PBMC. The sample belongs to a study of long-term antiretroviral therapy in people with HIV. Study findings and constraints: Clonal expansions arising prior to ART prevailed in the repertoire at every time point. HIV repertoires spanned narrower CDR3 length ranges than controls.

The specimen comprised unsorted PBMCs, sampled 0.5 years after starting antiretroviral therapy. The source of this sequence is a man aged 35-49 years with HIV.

CDR3 nucleotides: TGCGCCAGCAGCACCCGGACTAGCGGGGGGCGCTCTCCCCACGAGCAGTACTTC. Translation gives CASSTRTSGGRSPHEQYF. V usage is TRBV5-1 and J usage is TRBJ2-7; 14 positions agree with TRBD2. The germline V gene encodes CDR1 SGHRS and CDR2 YFSETQ. The CDR3 extends over 18 amino acids. J lost 5 bases, V lost 4 bases, and 14 bases had no gene match.